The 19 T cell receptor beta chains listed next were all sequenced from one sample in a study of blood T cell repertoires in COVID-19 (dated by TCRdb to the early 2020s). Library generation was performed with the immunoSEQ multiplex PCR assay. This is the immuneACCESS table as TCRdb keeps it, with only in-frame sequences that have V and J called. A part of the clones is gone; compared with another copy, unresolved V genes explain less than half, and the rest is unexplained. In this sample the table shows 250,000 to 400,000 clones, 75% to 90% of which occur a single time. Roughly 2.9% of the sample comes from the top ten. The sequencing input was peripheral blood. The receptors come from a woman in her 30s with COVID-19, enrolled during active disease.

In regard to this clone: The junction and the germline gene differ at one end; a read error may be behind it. The CDR3 DNA reads TGTGCCAGCAGTTTAGGGACTTCTAACTATGGCTACACCTTC. Protein: CASSLGTSNYGYTF. The gene calls are TRBV7-9 and TRBJ1-2, with D possibly TRBD1 on 5 matching bases. This CDR3 contains 14 residues. Germline CDR1 and CDR2: SEHNR and FQNEAQ (reference sequence). The variable domain in full, with the rest retrieved from reference TRBV7-9 and TRBJ1-2, is DTGVSQNPRHKITKRGQNVTFRCDPISEHNRLYWYRQTLGQGPEFLTYFQNEAQLEKSRLLSDRFSAERPKGSFSTLEIQRTEQGDSAMYLCASSLGTSNYGYTFGSGTRLTVV.

The CDR3 sequence: CASSEEISGSPYNEQFF. In DNA form, the CDR3 reads TGTGCCAGCAGTGAAGAAATTAGCGGGAGCCCTTACAATGAGCAGTTCTTC. The genes are TRBV6-1 and TRBJ2-1; TRBD2 aligns across 9 bases. This CDR3 is built from 17 residues. The germline gives CDR1 MNHNS, CDR2 SASEGT. With V trimmed by 1 base and J by 4 bases, 8 bases remained unmatched.

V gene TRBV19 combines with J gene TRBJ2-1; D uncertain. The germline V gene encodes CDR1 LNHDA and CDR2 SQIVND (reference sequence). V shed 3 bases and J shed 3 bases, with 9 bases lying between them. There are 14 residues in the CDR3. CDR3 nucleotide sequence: TGTGCCAGTAGTATCATGGGCGTCTACAATGAGCAGTTCTTC. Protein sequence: CASSIMGVYNEQFF.

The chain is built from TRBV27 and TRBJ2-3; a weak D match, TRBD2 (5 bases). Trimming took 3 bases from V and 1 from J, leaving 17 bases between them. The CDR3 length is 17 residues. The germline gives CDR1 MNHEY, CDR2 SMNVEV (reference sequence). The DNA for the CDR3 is TGTGCCAGCAGTTTTTTCCCTGGCGGGTTTGGCACAGATACGCAGTATTTT. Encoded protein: CASSFFPGGFGTDTQYF.

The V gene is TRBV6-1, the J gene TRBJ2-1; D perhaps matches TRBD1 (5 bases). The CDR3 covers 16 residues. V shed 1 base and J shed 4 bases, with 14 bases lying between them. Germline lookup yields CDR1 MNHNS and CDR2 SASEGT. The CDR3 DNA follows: TGTGCCAGCAGTGAAGGGGCAGGGTGGCTATACAATGAGCAGTTCTTC. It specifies CASSEGAGWLYNEQFF.

The CDR3 nucleotides are TGTGCCAGTAGTGACAATGTCGGGGGTGTCGAAAAACTGTTTTTT. It translates to CASSDNVGGVEKLFF. The chain combines TRBV19 with TRBJ1-4; the D gene is possibly TRBD1 (5 bases). The CDR3 is 15 residues long. Trimming left V 5 bases short and J 8 bases short, with 18 bases between. Germline V gene lookup returns CDR1 LNHDA and CDR2 SQIVND (reference sequence).

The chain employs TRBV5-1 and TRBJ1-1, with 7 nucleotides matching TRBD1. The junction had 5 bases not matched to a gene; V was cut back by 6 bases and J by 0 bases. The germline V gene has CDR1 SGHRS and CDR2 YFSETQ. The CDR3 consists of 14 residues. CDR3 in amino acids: CASTPGQMNTEAFF. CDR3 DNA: TGCGCCAGCACCCCGGGACAGATGAACACTGAAGCTTTCTTT.

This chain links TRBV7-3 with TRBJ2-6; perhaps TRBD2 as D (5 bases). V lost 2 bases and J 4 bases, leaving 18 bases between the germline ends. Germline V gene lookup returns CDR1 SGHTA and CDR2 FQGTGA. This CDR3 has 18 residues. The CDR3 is CASSLYSRGNPGANVLTF. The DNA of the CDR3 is TGTGCCAGCAGCTTATACAGCCGGGGAAACCCCGGGGCCAACGTCCTGACTTTC.

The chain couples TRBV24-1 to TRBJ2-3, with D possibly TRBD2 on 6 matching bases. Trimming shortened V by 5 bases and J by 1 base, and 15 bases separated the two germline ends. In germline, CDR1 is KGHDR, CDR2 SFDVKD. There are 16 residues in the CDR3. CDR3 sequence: CATSAGLIGGTDTQYF. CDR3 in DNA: TGTGCCACCAGTGCCGGACTAATCGGTGGCACAGATACGCAGTATTTT.

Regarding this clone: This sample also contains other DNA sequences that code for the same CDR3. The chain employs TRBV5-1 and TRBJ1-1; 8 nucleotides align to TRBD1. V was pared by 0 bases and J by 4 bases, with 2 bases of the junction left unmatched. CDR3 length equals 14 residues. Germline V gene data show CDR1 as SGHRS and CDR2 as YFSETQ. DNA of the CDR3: TGCGCCAGCAGCTTGGGACAGGGGATCACTGAAGCTTTCTTT. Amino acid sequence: CASSLGQGITEAFF. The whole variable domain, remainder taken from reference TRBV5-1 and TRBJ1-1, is KAGVTQTPRYLIKTRGQQVTLSCSPISGHRSVSWYQQTPGQGLQFLFEYFSETQRNKGNFPGRFSGRQFSNSRSEMNVSTLELGDSALYLCASSLGQGITEAFFGQGTRLTVV.

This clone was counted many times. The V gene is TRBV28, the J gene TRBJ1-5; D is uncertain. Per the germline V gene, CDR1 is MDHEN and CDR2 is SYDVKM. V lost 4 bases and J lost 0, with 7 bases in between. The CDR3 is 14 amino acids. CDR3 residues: CASSSPVSNQPQHF. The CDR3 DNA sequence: TGTGCCAGCAGTTCCCCTGTTAGCAATCAGCCCCAGCATTTT.

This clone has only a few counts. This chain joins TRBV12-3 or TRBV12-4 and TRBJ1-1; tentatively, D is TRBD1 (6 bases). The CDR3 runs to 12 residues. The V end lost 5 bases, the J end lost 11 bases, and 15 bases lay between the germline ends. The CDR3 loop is CASSPRTAAAFF. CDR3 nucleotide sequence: TGTGCCAGCAGTCCTCGGACAGCGGCGGCTTTCTTT.

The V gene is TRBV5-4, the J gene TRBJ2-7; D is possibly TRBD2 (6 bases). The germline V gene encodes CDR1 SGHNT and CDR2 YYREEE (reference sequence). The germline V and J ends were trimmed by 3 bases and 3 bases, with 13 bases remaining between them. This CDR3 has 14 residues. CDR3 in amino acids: CASSSWTGVYEQYF. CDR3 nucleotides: TGTGCCAGCAGCTCTTGGACGGGAGTCTACGAGCAGTACTTC.

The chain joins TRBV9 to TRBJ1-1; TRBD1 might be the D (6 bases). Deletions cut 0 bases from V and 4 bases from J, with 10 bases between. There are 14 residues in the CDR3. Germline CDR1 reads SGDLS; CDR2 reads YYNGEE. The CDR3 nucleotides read TGTGCCAGCAGCGTAGCAGGGGCGGCCACTGAAGCTTTCTTT. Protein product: CASSVAGAATEAFF. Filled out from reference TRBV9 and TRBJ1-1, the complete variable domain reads DSGVTQTPKHLITATGQRVTLRCSPRSGDLSVYWYQQSLDQGLQFLIQYYNGEERAKGNILERFSAQQFPDLHSELNLSSLELGDSALYFCASSVAGAATEAFFGQGTRLTVV.

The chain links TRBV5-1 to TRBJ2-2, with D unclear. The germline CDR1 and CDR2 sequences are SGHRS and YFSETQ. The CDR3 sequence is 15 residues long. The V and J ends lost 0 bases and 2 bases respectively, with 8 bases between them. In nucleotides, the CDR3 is TGCGCCAGCAGCTTGGACAGACGAAACACCGGGGAGCTGTTTTTT. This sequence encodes CASSLDRRNTGELFF.

In DNA form, the CDR3 reads TGTGCCAGCAGCGACGGACAGGGAATCGCCTCTGGAAACACCATATATTTT. Translation: CASSDGQGIASGNTIYF. The chain carries TRBV7-6 and TRBJ1-3; 8 bases fit TRBD1. J gave up 0 bases and V 5 bases, and 9 bases lay outside the gene matches. This CDR3 is 17 amino acids long. Looked up from germline, CDR1 is SGHVS and CDR2 is FNYEAQ.

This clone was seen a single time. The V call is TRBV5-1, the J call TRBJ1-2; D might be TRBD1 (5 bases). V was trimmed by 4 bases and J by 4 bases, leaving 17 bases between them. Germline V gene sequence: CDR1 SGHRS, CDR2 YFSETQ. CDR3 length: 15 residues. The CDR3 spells CASSPASGGTYGYTF. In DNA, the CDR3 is TGCGCCAGCAGCCCTGCTTCTGGAGGGACCTATGGCTACACCTTC.

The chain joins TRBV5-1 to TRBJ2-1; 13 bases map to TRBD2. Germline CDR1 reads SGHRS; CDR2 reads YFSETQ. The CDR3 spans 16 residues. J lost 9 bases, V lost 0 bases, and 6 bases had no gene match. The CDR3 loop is CASSLGGTSGNAEQFF. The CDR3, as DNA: TGCGCCAGCAGCTTGGGGGGGACTAGCGGGAACGCTGAGCAGTTCTTC.

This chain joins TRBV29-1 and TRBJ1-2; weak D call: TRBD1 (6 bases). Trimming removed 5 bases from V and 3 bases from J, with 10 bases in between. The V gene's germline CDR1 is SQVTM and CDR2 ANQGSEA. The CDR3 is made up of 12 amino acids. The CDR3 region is CSVRKGDYGYTF. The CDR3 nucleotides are TGCAGCGTTCGAAAGGGGGACTATGGCTACACCTTC. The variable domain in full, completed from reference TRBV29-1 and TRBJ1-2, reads SAVISQKPSRDICQRGTSLTIQCQVDSQVTMMFWYRQQPGQSLTLIATANQGSEATYESGFVIDKFPISRPNLTFSTLTVSNMSPEDSSIYLCSVRKGDYGYTFGSGTRLTVV.